The 21 T cell receptor beta chains in this list originate from one sample, sequenced in a study of T-cell memory formation after mild COVID-19 (dated by TCRdb to 2020 to 2022). Libraries came from 5' RACE. Sequencing was performed on an Illumina NovaSeq 6000. The raw public data were reprocessed by TCRdb itself: fastp quality trimming at Q25, MiXCR clonotype calling, in-frame beta chains only. Identical CDR3 protein sequences are pooled into one entry, listed with their most common genes and DNA. Counted in this sample were about 110,000 distinct CDR3 sequences; 17% of them appeared once. Roughly 31% of the sample is in the top ten clones. The material sequenced was PBMCs or a T cell subset sorted from them (not recorded which). These receptor sequences come from an adult woman who had mild COVID-19 (a few samples of this study predate the infection). The sample titles of this study are shuffled in the database, so cell type and time point are left out; the donor was told from shared clones.

The DNA for the CDR3 is TGTGCCACCAGCAGGCAGGGGGCTGGGGAGACCCAGTACTTC. Amino acids: CATSRQGAGETQYF. The genes are TRBV15 and TRBJ2-5; TRBD1 matches 8 bases. Germline trimming cut 3 bases from V and 5 bases from J; bases unmatched to any gene: 5. Germline V gives CDR1 LNHNV, CDR2 YYDKDF (reference sequence). The length of the CDR3 is 14 residues. The full variable domain, rest sourced from reference TRBV15 and TRBJ2-5, is DAMVIQNPRYQVTQFGKPVTLSCSQTLNHNVMYWYQQKSSQAPKLLFHYYDKDFNNEADTPDNFQSRRPNTSFCFLDIRSPGLGDTAMYLCATSRQGAGETQYFGPGTRLLVL.

This clonotype was picked up a small number of times. This sequence joins TRBV12-3 or TRBV12-4 and TRBJ2-7; TRBD1 matches 8 bases. The CDR3 is 15 amino acids. V lost 3 bases and J lost 3; bases outside the gene matches: 7. The CDR3 reads CASSFAGTGYYEQYF. The CDR3 bases are TGTGCCAGCAGTTTCGCAGGGACAGGCTACTACGAGCAGTACTTC.

The chain joins TRBV9 to TRBJ2-1; a weak D match, TRBD2 (6 bases). V gave up 0 bases and J gave up 2 bases, with 9 bases separating them. Germline V CDR1 and CDR2: SGDLS, YYNGEE. The CDR3 is 15 amino acids. CDR3 region: CASSVVSGAYNEQFF. Here the CDR3 DNA reads TGTGCCAGCAGCGTAGTGTCGGGAGCCTACAATGAGCAGTTCTTC.

This clonotype has more than one count but fewer than ten. The chain recombines TRBV10-3 with TRBJ2-1, with TRBD2 identical over 14 bases. CDR3 size: 16 residues. V was pared by 1 base and J by 9 bases, with 5 bases of the junction left unmatched. Germline values: CDR1 ENHRY, CDR2 SYGVKD. CDR3 in DNA: TGTGCCATCAGTGAGTTGGGACTAGCGGGAGACGGTGAGCAGTTCTTC. Its protein is CAISELGLAGDGEQFF.

DNA for the CDR3: TGTGCCAGCAGCCACGGGACAGGGGACGAGCAGTACTTC. Protein product: CASSHGTGDEQYF. This chain joins TRBV7-2 and TRBJ2-7; TRBD1 matches 10 bases. CDR1 SGHTA and CDR2 FQGNSA come from the germline V gene. V was pared by 5 bases and J by 5 bases, with 3 bases of the junction left unmatched. CDR3 length: 13 amino acids.

The CDR3 region has the DNA TGTGCCACCAGCAGGGCGGCTAGCGGGGGGCGCACAGATACGCAGTATTTT. The encoded protein is CATSRAASGGRTDTQYF. The chain links TRBV15 to TRBJ2-3, with 11 bases matching TRBD2. V lost 3 bases and J lost 1; bases outside the gene matches: 6. Germline CDR1 LNHNV, CDR2 YYDKDF (reference sequence). This CDR3 region has 17 residues.

This clonotype was seen more than once but under ten times. The chain links TRBV7-3 to TRBJ2-7, with 9 bases that match TRBD2. Germline trimming cut 2 bases from V and 3 bases from J; bases unmatched to any gene: 5. In germline, CDR1 is SGHTA, CDR2 FQGTGA. This CDR3 has 15 residues. The CDR3 DNA sequence: TGTGCCAGCAGCTTAGCGGGAGGGCCTGGCTACGAGCAGTACTTC. Translated, it gives CASSLAGGPGYEQYF.

The rearrangement links TRBV25-1 to TRBJ1-1; 7 bases map to TRBD1. Germline V gene sequence: CDR1 MGHDK, CDR2 SYGVNS. This CDR3 spans 12 amino acids. V lost 2 bases and J lost 11; bases outside the gene matches: 5. CDR3 sequence (DNA): TGTGCCAGCAGTGAAGGACAGGCTTATGCTTTCTTT. As protein: CASSEGQAYAFF.

A few counts support this clonotype. This sequence joins TRBV4-1 and TRBJ1-2, with D tentatively TRBD1 (5 bases). Trimming took 0 bases from V and 4 from J, leaving 9 bases between them. Looked up from germline, CDR1 is MGHRA and CDR2 is YSYEKL. The CDR3 contains 14 residues. The CDR3 loop is CASSQDGGVYGYTF. The CDR3 DNA reads TGCGCCAGCAGCCAAGATGGAGGGGTCTATGGCTACACCTTC.

This clonotype was counted between two and nine times. The chain has TRBV11-2 and TRBJ2-7, with 7 bases fitting TRBD1. The trim removed 5 bases at V and 3 bases at J, leaving 4 bases unmatched. CDR3 length: 13 amino acids. CDR1 SGHAT and CDR2 FQNNGV come from the germline V gene. CDR3 nucleotides: TGTGCCAGCAGCATCGGGACAGACTACGAGCAGTACTTC. This translates into CASSIGTDYEQYF.

Many counts were recorded for this clonotype. V and J are TRBV5-1 and TRBJ2-7; tentatively, D is TRBD2 (6 bases). The CDR3 loop spans 14 amino acids. Germline CDR1 is SGHRS and CDR2 is YFSETQ. Trimming shortened V by 4 bases and J by 4 bases, and 15 bases separated the two germline ends. The CDR3 here is CASSPGRGGYEQYF. Written as DNA, the CDR3 is TGCGCCAGCAGCCCCGGAAGGGGAGGTTACGAGCAGTACTTC.

This clonotype was detected only a few times. The chain joins TRBV7-9 to TRBJ2-7, with a possible D match to TRBD2 (6 bases). Trimming took 5 bases from V and 0 from J, leaving 17 bases between them. This CDR3 has 16 residues. Germline CDR1 SEHNR, CDR2 FQNEAQ (reference sequence). CDR3 in amino acids: CASSITGTDSSYEQYF. For the CDR3, the DNA is TGTGCCAGCAGCATAACCGGGACTGACTCCTCCTACGAGCAGTACTTC.

This clonotype was seen repeatedly, ten times or more. This chain connects TRBV9 to TRBJ2-7; D might be TRBD1 (5 bases). The germline gives CDR1 SGDLS, CDR2 YYNGEE. The length of the CDR3 is 12 residues. V gave up 0 bases and J gave up 5 bases, with 6 bases separating them. This CDR3 reads CASSVGRDEQYF. The CDR3 DNA reads TGTGCCAGCAGCGTAGGCAGGGACGAGCAGTACTTC. Full variable domain (remainder filled in from reference TRBV9 and TRBJ2-7): DSGVTQTPKHLITATGQRVTLRCSPRSGDLSVYWYQQSLDQGLQFLIQYYNGEERAKGNILERFSAQQFPDLHSELNLSSLELGDSALYFCASSVGRDEQYFGPGTRLTVT.

The V and J genes are TRBV7-9 and TRBJ1-4; TRBD1 matches at 10 bases. The ends lost 4 bases at V and 8 bases at J; junction bases unmatched: 4. CDR1 SEHNR and CDR2 FQNEAQ come from the germline V gene (reference sequence). The CDR3 is 14 amino acids. CDR3 region: CASSSGTGDEKLFF. CDR3 DNA sequence: TGTGCCAGCAGCTCCGGGACAGGGGACGAAAAACTGTTTTTT.

V usage is TRBV9 and J usage is TRBJ1-2; D is uncertain. This CDR3 contains 13 residues. The germline V gene has CDR1 SGDLS and CDR2 YYNGEE. Trimming took 3 bases from V and 3 from J, leaving 9 bases between them. CDR3 nucleotides: TGTGCCAGCAGCGCCGTACGGGACTATGGCTACACCTTC. This sequence encodes CASSAVRDYGYTF.

This clonotype was counted only a few times. The chain couples TRBV5-1 to TRBJ2-3; D unresolved. There are 11 residues in the CDR3. Trimming shortened V by 4 bases and J by 12 bases, and 12 bases separated the two germline ends. Germline V lookup: CDR1 SGHRS, CDR2 YFSETQ. This chain's CDR3 is CASSLGKDQYF. The DNA for the CDR3 is TGCGCCAGCAGCCTTGGAAAAGACCAGTATTTT.

The rearrangement uses TRBV25-1 and TRBJ2-1; 12 bases are shared with TRBD2. The CDR3 is 16 residues long. Trimming at V came to 4 bases and at J to 3 bases, leaving 4 bases not matched to a gene. Germline values: CDR1 MGHDK, CDR2 SYGVNS. CDR3 amino acids: CASSVRLAGVYNEQFF. The CDR3 nucleotides read TGTGCCAGCAGTGTTAGACTAGCGGGAGTCTACAATGAGCAGTTCTTC.

This clonotype was detected a few times. The chain carries TRBV2 and TRBJ2-7; perhaps TRBD1 as D (5 bases). The CDR3 runs to 12 residues. Trimming removed 1 base at V and 4 bases at J, with 5 bases between. Germline lookup yields CDR1 SNHLY and CDR2 FYNNEI. The CDR3 bases are TGTGCCAGCAGTGAAGAGGGGTACGAGCAGTACTTC. It codes for CASSEEGYEQYF. Complete variable domain (other parts from reference TRBV2 and TRBJ2-7): EPEVTQTPSHQVTQMGQEVILRCVPISNHLYFYWYRQILGQKVEFLVSFYNNEISEKSEIFDDQFSVERPDGSNFTLKIRSTKLEDSAMYFCASSEEGYEQYFGPGTRLTVT.

The chain couples TRBV20-1 to TRBJ1-2; 10 bases agree with TRBD1. This CDR3 spans 13 amino acids. Looked up from germline, CDR1 is DFQATT and CDR2 is SNEGSKA (reference sequence). Germline trimming cut 1 base from V and 10 bases from J; bases unmatched to any gene: 6. The CDR3, as DNA: TGCAGTGCTAGAGCCTTGGGACAGGGGAACTACACCTTC. It translates to CSARALGQGNYTF.

In this sample, this clonotype turned up many times. This chain uses TRBV4-3 with TRBJ1-5; D not certain. The germline gives CDR1 LGHNA, CDR2 YSLEER. Trimming took 4 bases from V and 4 from J, leaving 8 bases between them. The CDR3 has 13 amino acids. The CDR3 DNA reads TGCGCCAGCAGCCTCGGGGAAAATCAGCCCCAGCATTTT. It codes for CASSLGENQPQHF.

This rearrangement joins TRBV25-1 to TRBJ2-5; 7 bases line up with TRBD2. Trimming cost V 2 bases and J 2 bases; bases outside gene matches: 2. Germline V lookup: CDR1 MGHDK, CDR2 SYGVNS. The CDR3 has 14 amino acids. Here the CDR3 reads CASSEGRGQETQYF. DNA for the CDR3: TGTGCCAGCAGTGAAGGGAGGGGTCAAGAGACCCAGTACTTC.